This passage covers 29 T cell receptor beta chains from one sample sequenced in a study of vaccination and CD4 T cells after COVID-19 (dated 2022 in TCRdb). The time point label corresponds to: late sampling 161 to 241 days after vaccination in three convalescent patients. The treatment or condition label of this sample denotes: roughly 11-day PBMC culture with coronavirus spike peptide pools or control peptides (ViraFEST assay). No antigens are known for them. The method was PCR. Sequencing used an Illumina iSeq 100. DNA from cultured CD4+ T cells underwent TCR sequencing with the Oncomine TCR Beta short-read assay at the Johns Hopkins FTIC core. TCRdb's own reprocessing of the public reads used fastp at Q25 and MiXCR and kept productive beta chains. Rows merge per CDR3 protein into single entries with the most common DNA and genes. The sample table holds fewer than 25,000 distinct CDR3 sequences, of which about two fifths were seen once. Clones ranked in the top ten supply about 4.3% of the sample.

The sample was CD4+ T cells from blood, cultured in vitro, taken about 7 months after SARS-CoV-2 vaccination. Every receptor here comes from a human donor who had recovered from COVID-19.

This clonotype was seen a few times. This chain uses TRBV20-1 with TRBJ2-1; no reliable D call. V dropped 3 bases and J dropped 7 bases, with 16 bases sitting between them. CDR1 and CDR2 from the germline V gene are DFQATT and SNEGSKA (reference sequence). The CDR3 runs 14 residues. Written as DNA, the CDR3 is TGCAGTGCTAGGTCGCAGGTCATTATGAATGAGCAGTTCTTC. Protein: CSARSQVIMNEQFF.

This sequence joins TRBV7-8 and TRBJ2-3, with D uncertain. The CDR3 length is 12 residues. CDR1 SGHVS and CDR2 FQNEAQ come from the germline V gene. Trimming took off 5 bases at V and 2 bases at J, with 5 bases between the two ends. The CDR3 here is CASSAYTDTQYF. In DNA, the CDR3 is TGTGCCAGCAGCGCCTACACAGATACGCAGTATTTT.

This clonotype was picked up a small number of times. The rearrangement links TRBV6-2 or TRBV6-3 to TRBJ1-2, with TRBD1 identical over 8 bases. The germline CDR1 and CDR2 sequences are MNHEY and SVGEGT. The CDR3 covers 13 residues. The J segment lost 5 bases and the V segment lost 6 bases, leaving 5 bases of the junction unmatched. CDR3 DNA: TGTGCCAGCAGGATGACAGGGGAATATGGCTACACCTTC. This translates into CASRMTGEYGYTF.

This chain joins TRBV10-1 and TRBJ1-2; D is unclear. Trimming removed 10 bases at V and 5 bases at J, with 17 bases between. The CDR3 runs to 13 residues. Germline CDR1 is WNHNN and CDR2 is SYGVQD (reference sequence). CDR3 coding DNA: TGCGCCAAGGACGGACGGTGCTTTTATGGCTACACCTTC. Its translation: CAKDGRCFYGYTF.

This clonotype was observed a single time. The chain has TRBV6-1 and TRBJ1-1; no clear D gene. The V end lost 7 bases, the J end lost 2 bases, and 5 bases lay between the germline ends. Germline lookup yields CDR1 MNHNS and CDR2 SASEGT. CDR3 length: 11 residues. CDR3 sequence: CASTINTEAFF. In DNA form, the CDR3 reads TGTGCCAGCACGATCAACACTGAAGCTTTCTTT.

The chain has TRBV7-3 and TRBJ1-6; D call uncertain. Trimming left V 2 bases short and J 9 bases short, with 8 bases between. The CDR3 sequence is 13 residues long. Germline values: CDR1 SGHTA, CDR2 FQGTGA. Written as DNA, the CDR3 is TGTGCCAGCAGCTTAGTCAACGGTTCACCCCTCCACTTT. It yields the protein CASSLVNGSPLHF.

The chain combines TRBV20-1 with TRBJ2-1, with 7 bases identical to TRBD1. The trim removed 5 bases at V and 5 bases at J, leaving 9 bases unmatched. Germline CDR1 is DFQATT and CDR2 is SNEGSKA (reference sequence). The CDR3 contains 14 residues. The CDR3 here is CSAHFRDRNNEQFF. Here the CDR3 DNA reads TGCAGTGCTCACTTCCGGGACAGAAACAATGAGCAGTTCTTC.

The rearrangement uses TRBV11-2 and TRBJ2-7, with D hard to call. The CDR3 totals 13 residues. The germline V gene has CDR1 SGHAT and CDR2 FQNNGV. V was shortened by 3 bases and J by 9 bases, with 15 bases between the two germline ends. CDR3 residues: CASSFGTTDAQYF. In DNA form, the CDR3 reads TGTGCCAGCAGCTTTGGAACTACCGATGCGCAGTACTTC.

The CDR3 DNA reads TGCAGTGCTAGTGACAGCCCTAGCGGGCCGAACTCCTACGAGCAGTACTTC. Protein: CSASDSPSGPNSYEQYF. The rearrangement uses TRBV20-1 and TRBJ2-7, with 8 bases lining up with TRBD2. The CDR3 has 17 amino acids. Germline assignment: CDR1 DFQATT and CDR2 SNEGSKA (reference sequence). V dropped 3 bases and J dropped 0; count of bases not matched to a gene: 13.

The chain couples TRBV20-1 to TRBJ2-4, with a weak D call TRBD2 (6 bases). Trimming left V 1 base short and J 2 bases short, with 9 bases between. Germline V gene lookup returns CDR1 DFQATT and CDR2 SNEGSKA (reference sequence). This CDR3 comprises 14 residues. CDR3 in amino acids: CSARVWDSKNIQYF. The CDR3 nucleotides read TGCAGTGCTAGAGTATGGGACTCCAAAAACATTCAGTACTTC.

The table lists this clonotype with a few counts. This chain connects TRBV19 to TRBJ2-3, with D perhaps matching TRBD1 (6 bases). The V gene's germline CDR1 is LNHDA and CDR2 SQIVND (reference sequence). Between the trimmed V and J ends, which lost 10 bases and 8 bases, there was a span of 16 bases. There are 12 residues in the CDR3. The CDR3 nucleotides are TGTGCCACCGGACAGAGTGTGTCTACGCAGTATTTT. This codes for CATGQSVSTQYF.

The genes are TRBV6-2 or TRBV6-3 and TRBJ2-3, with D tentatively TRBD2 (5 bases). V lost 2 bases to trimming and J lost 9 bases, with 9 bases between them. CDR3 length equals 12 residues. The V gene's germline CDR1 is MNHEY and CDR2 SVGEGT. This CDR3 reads CASSYQDWTQYF. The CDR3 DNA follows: TGTGCCAGCAGTTACCAGGACTGGACGCAGTATTTT.

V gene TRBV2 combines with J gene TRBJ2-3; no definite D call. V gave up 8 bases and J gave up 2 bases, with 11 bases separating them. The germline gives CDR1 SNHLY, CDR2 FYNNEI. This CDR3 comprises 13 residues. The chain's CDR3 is CASGYSITDTQYF. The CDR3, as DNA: TGTGCCAGCGGCTACAGCATCACAGATACGCAGTATTTT. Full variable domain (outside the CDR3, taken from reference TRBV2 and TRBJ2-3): EPEVTQTPSHQVTQMGQEVILRCVPISNHLYFYWYRQILGQKVEFLVSFYNNEISEKSEIFDDQFSVERPDGSNFTLKIRSTKLEDSAMYFCASGYSITDTQYFGPGTRLTVL.

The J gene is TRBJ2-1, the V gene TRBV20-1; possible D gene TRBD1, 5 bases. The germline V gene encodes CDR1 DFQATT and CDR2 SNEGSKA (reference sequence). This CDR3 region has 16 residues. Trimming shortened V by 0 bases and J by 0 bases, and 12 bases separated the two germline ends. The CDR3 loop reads CSARDIQGVSYNEQFF. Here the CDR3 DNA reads TGCAGTGCTAGAGACATCCAGGGCGTCTCCTACAATGAGCAGTTCTTC.

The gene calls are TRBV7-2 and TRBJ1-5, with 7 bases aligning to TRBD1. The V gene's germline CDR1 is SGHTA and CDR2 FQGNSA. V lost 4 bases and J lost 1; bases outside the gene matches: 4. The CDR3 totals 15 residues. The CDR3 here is CASSSRQGSNQPQHF. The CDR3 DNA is TGTGCCAGCAGCTCCAGACAGGGCAGCAATCAGCCCCAGCATTTT.

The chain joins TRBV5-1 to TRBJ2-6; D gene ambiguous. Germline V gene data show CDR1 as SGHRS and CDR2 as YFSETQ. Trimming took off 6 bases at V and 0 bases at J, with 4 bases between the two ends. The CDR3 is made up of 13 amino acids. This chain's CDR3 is CASTPSGANVLTF. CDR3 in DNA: TGCGCCAGCACCCCCTCTGGGGCCAACGTCCTGACTTTC.

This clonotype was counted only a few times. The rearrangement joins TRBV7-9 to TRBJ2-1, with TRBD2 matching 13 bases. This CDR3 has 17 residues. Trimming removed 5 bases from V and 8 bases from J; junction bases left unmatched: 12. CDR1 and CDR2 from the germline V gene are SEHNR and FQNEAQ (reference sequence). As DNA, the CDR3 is TGTGCCAGCAGCCAGAAACTAGCGGGAGGGCCAAGCTATGAGCAGTTCTTC. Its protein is CASSQKLAGGPSYEQFF.

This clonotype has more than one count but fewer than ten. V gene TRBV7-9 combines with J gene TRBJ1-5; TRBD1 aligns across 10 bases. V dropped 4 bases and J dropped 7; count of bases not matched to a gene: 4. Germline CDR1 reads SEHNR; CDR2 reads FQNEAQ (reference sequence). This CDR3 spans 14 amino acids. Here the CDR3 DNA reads TGTGCCAGCAGCTCAGGGACAGGGGTCCAGCCCCAGCATTTT. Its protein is CASSSGTGVQPQHF. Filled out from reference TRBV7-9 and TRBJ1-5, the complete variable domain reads DTGVSQNPRHKITKRGQNVTFRCDPISEHNRLYWYRQTLGQGPEFLTYFQNEAQLEKSRLLSDRFSAERPKGSFSTLEIQRTEQGDSAMYLCASSSGTGVQPQHFGDGTRLSIL.

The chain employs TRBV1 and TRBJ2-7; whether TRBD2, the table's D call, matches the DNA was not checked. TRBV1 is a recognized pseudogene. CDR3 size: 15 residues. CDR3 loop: CTSSQVKGLAGEQYF. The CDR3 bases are TGCACCAGCAGCCAAGTTAAGGGACTAGCGGGTGAGCAGTACTTC.

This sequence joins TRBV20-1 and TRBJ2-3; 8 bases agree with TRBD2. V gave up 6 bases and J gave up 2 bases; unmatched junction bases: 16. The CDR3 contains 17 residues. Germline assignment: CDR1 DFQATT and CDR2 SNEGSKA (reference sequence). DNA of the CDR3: TGCAGTGCCCCGGAATTAATTGCTAGCGGGCACACAGATACGCAGTATTTT. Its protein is CSAPELIASGHTDTQYF.

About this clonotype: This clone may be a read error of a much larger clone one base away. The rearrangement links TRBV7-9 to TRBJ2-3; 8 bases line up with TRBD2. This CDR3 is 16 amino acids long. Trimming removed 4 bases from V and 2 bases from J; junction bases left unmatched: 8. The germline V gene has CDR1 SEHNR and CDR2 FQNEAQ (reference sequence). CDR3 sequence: CASSYPSGGDTDTQYF. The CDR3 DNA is TGTGCCAGCAGCTACCCCTCGGGGGGGGACACAGATACGCAGTATTTT.

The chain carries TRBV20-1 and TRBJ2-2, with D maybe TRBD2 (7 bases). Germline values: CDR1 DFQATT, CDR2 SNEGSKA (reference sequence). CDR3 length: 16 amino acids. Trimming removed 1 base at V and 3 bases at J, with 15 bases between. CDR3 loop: CSARGPGGGDTGELFF. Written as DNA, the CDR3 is TGCAGTGCTAGAGGGCCTGGGGGGGGCGACACCGGGGAGCTGTTTTTT.

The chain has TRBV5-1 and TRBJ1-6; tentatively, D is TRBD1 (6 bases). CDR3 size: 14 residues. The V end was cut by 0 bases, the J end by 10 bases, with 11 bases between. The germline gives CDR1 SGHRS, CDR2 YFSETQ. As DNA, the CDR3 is TGCGCCAGCAGCTTGGCAGGGGATGACTCACCCCTCCACTTT. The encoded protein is CASSLAGDDSPLHF. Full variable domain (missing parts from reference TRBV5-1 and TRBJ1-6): KAGVTQTPRYLIKTRGQQVTLSCSPISGHRSVSWYQQTPGQGLQFLFEYFSETQRNKGNFPGRFSGRQFSNSRSEMNVSTLELGDSALYLCASSLAGDDSPLHFGNGTRLTVT.

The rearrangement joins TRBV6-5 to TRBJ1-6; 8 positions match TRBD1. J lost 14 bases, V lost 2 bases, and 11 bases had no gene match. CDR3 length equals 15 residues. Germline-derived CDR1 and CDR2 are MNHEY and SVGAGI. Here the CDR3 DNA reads TGTGCCAGCAGTTACGAGGGGCAGGGGGCGAGTACCCTCCACTTT. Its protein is CASSYEGQGASTLHF.

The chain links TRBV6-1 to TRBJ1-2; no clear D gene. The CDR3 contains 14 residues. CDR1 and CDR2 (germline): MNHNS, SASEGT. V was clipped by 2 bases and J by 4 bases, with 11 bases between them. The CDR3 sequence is CASSENVRTYGYTF. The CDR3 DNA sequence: TGTGCCAGCAGTGAAAACGTCAGAACCTATGGCTACACCTTC.

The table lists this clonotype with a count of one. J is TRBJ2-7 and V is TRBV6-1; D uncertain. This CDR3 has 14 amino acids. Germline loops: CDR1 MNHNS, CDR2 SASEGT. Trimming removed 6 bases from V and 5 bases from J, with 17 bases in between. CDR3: CASRPPGFYDEQYF. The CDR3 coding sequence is TGTGCCAGCAGACCCCCGGGTTTTTACGACGAGCAGTACTTC.

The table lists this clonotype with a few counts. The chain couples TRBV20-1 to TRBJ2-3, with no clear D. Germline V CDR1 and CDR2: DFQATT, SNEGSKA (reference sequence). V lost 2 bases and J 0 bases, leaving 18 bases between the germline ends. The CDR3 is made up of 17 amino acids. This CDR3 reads CSARPPNSWDSTDTQYF. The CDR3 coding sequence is TGCAGTGCTAGACCTCCGAACTCCTGGGATAGCACAGATACGCAGTATTTT.

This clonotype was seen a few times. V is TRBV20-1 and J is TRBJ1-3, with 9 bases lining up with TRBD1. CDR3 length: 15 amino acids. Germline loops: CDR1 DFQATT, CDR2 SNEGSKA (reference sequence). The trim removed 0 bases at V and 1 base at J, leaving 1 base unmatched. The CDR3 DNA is TGCAGTGCTAGAGACGGGACAGGGTCTGGAAACACCATATATTTT. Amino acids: CSARDGTGSGNTIYF.

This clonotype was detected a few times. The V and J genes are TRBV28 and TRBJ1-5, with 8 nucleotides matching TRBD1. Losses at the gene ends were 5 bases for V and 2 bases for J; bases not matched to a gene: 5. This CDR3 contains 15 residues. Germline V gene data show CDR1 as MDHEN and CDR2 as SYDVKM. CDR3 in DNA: TGTGCCAGCAGTCTCCAGGGGGCGCGCAATCAGCCCCAGCATTTT. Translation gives CASSLQGARNQPQHF. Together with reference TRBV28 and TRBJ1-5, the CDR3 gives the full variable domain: DVKVTQSSRYLVKRTGEKVFLECVQDMDHENMFWYRQDPGLGLRLIYFSYDVKMKEKGDIPEGYSVSREKKERFSLILESASTNQTSMYLCASSLQGARNQPQHFGDGTRLSIL.